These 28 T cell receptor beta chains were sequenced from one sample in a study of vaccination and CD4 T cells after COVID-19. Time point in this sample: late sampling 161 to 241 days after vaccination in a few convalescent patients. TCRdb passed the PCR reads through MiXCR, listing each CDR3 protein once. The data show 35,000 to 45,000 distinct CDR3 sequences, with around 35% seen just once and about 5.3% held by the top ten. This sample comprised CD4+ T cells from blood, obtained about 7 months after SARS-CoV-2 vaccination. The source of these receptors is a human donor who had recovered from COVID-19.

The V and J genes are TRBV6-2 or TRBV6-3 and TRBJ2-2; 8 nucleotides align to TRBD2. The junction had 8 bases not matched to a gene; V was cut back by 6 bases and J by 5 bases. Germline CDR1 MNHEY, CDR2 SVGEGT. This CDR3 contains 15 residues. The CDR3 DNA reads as TGTGCCAGCAGAGATGGACTAGCAGTGACCGGGGAGCTGTTTTTT. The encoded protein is CASRDGLAVTGELFF.

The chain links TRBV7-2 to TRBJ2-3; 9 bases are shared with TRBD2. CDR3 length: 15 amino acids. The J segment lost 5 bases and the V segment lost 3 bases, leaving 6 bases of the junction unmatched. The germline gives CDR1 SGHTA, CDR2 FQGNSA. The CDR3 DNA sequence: TGTGCCAGCAGCTTTTGGGCTAGCGGGAAAGATACGCAGTATTTT. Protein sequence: CASSFWASGKDTQYF.

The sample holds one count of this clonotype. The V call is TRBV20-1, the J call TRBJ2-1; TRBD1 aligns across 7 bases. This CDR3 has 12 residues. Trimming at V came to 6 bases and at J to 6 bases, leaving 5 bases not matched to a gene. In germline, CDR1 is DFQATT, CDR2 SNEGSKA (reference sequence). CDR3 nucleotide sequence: TGCAGTGCCACGGGACAGAGCAATGAGCAGTTCTTC. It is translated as CSATGQSNEQFF.

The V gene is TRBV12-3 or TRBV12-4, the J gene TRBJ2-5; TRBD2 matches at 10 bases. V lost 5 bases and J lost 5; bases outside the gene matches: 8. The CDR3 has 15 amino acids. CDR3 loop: CASSPTLAGVETQYF. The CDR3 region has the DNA TGTGCCAGCAGTCCTACTCTAGCGGGAGTTGAGACCCAGTACTTC.

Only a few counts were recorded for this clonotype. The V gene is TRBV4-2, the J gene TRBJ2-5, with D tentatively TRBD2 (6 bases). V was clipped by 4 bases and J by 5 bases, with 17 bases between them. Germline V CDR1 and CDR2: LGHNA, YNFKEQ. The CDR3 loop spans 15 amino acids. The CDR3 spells CASSLSMGTSETQYF. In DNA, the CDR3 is TGTGCCAGCAGCCTATCCATGGGGACTTCCGAGACCCAGTACTTC.

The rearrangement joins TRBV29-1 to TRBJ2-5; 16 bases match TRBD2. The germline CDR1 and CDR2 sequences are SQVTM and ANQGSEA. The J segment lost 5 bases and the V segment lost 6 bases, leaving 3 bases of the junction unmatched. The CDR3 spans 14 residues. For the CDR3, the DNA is TGCAGCGTGGGGACTAGCGGGAGGGTTGAGACCCAGTACTTC. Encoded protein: CSVGTSGRVETQYF.

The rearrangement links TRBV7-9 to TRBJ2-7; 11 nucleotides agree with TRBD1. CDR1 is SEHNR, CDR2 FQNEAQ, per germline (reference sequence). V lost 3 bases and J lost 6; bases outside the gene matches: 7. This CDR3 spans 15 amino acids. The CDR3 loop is CASSFLGTGGSEQYF. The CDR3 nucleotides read TGTGCCAGCAGCTTTCTTGGGACAGGGGGTTCCGAGCAGTACTTC.

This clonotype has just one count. Here the CDR3 reads CASSETVGLSQETQYF. DNA for the CDR3: TGTGCCAGCAGCGAAACGGTGGGACTATCCCAAGAGACCCAGTACTTC. The chain couples TRBV6-1 to TRBJ2-5, with 7 bases fitting TRBD2. V trimming: 6 bases; J trimming: 1 base; junction bases outside the gene matches: 11. This CDR3 has 16 residues. Germline CDR1 and CDR2: MNHNS and SASEGT.

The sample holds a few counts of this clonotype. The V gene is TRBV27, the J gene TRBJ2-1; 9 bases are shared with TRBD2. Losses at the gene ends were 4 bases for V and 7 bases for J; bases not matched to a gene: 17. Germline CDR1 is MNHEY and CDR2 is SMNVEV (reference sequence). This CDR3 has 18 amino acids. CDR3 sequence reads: CASSSPLIWGLAGNEQFF. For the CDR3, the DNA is TGTGCCAGCAGTTCTCCTTTGATATGGGGACTAGCAGGGAATGAGCAGTTCTTC.

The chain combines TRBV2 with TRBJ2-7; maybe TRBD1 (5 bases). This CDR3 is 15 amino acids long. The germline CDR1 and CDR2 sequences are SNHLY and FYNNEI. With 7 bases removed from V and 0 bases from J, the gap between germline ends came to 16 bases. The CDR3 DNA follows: TGTGCCAGCAATCCTAGACAGAACCCCTCCTACGAGCAGTACTTC. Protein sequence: CASNPRQNPSYEQYF.

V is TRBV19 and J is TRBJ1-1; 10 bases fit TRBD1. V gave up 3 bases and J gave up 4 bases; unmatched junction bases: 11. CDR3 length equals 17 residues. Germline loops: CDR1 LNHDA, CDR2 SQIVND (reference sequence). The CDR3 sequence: CASSIGRRGQGVTEAFF. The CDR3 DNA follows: TGTGCCAGTAGTATTGGGAGGCGCGGACAGGGGGTCACTGAAGCTTTCTTT.

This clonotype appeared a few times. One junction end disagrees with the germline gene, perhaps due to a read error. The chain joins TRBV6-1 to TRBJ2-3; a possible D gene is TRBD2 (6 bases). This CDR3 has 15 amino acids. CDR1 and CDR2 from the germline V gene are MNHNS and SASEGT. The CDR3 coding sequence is TGTGCCAGCAGTGTGCTAGCGCCCAGCACGGATACGCAGTATTTT. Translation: CASSVLAPSTDTQYF.

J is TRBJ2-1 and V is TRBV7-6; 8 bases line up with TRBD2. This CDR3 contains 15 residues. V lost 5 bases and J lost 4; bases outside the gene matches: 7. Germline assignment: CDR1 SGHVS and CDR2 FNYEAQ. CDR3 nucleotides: TGTGCCAGCAGCAAAGCGGGAGTGGCGTACAATGAGCAGTTCTTC. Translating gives CASSKAGVAYNEQFF. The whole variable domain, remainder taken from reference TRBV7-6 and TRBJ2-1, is GAGVSQSPRYKVTKRGQDVALRCDPISGHVSLYWYRQALGQGPEFLTYFNYEAQQDKSGLPNDRFSAERPEGSISTLTIQRTEQRDSAMYRCASSKAGVAYNEQFFGPGTRLTVL.

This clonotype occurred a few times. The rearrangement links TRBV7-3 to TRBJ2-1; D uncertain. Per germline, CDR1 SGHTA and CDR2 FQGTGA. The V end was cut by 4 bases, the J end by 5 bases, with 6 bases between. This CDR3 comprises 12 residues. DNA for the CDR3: TGTGCCAGCAGCTCCGTCGACAATGAGCAGTTCTTC. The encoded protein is CASSSVDNEQFF.

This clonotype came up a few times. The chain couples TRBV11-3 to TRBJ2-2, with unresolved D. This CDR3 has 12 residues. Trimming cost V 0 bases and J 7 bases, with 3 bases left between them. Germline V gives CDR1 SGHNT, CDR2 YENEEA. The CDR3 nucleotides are TGTGCCAGCAGCTTAGATGGCGGGGAGCTGTTTTTT. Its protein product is CASSLDGGELFF.

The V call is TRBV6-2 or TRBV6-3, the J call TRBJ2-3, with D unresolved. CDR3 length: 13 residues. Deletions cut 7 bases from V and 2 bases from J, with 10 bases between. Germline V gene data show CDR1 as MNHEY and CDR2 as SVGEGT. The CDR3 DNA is TGTGCCAGCACGACCGGCGCCACAGATACGCAGTATTTT. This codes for CASTTGATDTQYF.

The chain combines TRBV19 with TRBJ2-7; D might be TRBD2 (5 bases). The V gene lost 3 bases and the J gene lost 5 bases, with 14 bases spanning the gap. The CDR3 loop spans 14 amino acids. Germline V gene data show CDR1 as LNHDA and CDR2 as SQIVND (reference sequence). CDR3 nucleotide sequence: TGTGCCAGTAGTATCCGTGAGGGCGTGGACGAGCAGTACTTC. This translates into CASSIREGVDEQYF.

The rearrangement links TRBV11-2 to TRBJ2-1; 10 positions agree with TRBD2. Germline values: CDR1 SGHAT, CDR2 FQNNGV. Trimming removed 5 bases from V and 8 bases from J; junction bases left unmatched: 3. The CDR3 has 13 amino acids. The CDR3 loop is CASSRTSGHEQFF. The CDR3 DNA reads TGTGCCAGCAGCCGGACTAGCGGTCATGAGCAGTTCTTC. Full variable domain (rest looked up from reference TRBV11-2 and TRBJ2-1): EAGVAQSPRYKIIEKRQSVAFWCNPISGHATLYWYQQILGQGPKLLIQFQNNGVVDDSQLPKDRFSAERLKGVDSTLKIQPAKLEDSAVYLCASSRTSGHEQFFGPGTRLTVL.

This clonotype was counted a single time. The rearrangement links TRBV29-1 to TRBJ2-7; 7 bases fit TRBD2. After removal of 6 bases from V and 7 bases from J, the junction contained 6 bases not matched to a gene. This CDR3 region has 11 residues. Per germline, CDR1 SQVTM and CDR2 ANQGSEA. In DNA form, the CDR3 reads TGCAGCGTCAAACCGGGACTAGAGCAGTACTTC. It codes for CSVKPGLEQYF.

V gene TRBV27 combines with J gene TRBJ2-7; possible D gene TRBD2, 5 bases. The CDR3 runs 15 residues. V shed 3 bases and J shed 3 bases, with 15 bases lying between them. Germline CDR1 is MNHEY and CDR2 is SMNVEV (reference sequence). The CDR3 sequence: CASSLNSVPYYEQYF. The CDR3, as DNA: TGTGCCAGCAGTTTGAATAGCGTGCCATACTACGAGCAGTACTTC.

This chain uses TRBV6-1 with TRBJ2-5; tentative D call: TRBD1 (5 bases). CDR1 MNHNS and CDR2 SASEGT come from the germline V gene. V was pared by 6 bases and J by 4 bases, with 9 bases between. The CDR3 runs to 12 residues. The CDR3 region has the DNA TGTGCCAGCAGCGACAGCCCAGAGACCCAGTACTTC. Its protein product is CASSDSPETQYF.

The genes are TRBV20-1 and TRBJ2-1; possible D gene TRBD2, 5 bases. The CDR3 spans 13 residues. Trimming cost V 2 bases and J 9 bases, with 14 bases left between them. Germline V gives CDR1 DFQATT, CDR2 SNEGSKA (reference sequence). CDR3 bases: TGCAGTGCTAGACAGCGGCTAGGTGGTGAGCAGTTCTTC. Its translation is CSARQRLGGEQFF.

The CDR3 nucleotides are TGCAGTGCTAGAGACCTTACACACACAGATACGCAGTATTTT. This translates into CSARDLTHTDTQYF. The chain uses TRBV20-1 and TRBJ2-3, with D uncertain. V dropped 0 bases and J dropped 2 bases, with 9 bases sitting between them. Per the germline V gene, CDR1 is DFQATT and CDR2 is SNEGSKA (reference sequence). The CDR3 length is 14 residues.

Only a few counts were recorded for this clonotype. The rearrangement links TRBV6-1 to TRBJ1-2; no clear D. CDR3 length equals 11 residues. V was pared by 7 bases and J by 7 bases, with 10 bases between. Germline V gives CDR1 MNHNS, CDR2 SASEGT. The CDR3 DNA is TGTGCCAGCATTTTTGTCCGTGGCTACACCTTC. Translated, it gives CASIFVRGYTF.

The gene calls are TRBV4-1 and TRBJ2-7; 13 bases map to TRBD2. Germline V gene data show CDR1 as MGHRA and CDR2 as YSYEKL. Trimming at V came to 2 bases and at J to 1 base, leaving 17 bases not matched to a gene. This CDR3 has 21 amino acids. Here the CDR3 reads CASSQSSLGTSGTSGSYEQYF. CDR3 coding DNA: TGCGCCAGCAGCCAAAGCTCTCTAGGGACTAGCGGGACTAGCGGGTCCTACGAGCAGTACTTC.

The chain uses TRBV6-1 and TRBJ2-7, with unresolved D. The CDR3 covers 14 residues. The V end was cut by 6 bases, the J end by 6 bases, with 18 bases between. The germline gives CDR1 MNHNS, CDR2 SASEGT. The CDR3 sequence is CASSPSLGLGEQYF. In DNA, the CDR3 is TGTGCCAGCAGCCCCAGTCTGGGTCTAGGCGAGCAGTACTTC.

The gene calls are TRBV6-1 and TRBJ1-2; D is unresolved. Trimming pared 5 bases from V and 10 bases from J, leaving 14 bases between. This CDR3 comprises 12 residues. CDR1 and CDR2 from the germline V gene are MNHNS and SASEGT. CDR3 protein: CASSQTAGIYTF. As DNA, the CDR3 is TGTGCCAGCAGTCAAACGGCGGGCATCTACACCTTC.

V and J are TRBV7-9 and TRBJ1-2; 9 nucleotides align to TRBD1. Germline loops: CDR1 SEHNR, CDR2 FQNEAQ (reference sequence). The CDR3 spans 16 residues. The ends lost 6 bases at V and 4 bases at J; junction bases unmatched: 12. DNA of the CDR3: TGTGCCAGCAGTATCCATTCGGGACAGGGATCCTATGGCTACACCTTC. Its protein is CASSIHSGQGSYGYTF.